This T cell receptor (beta chain) appears in the sequencing data of a study of CD8+CD57+ T cells in acquired aplastic anemia. Across the study: DNA recovered from sorted CD4+ and CD8+ cells had a mean of approximately 3.2 ug.

This clonotype showed up just a few times. The antigen is not known. CDR1 is LNHNV, CDR2 YYDKDF, per germline (reference sequence). This CDR3 comprises 15 residues. Trimming stripped 0 bases from V and 7 bases from J, with 15 bases between. All sequencing subjects had displayed CD8+CD57+ cell expansion on flow cytometry. Every one of the patients had aplastic anemia (severe, acquired). Blood came from patients not yet given any therapy. Study observations and caveats: Patients and controls shared roughly 31 CD8+ CDR3 sequences, highly expressed in patients.

Genomic DNA, serving as template, underwent TCR beta VDJ and CDR3 profiling. TCRdb analysed the reads with MiXCR anew, one entry per CDR3 protein. The sample shows 150,000 or so distinct CDR3 sequences, over 50% of them seen only once. Specimen: sorted CD4+, CD8+, or CD8+CD57+ T cells (not recorded which) from PBMCs. This chain uses TRBV15 with TRBJ1-2, with D uncertain. The sequence was obtained from a human donor with aplastic anemia. The CDR3 spells CATSRDFPSPGGYTF. As DNA, the CDR3 is TGTGCCACCAGCAGAGATTTCCCATCCCCTGGTGGCTACACCTTC.